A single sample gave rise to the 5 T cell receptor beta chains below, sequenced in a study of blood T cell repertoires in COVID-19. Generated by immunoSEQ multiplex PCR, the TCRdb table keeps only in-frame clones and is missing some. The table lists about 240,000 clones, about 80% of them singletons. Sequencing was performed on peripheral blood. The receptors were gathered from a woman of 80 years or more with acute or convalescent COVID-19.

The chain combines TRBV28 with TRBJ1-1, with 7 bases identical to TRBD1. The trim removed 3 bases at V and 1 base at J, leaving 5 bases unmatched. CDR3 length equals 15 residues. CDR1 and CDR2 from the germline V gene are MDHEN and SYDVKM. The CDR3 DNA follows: TGTGCCAGCAGTTTTCCGGACAGGAGGAACACTGAAGCTTTCTTT. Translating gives CASSFPDRRNTEAFF.

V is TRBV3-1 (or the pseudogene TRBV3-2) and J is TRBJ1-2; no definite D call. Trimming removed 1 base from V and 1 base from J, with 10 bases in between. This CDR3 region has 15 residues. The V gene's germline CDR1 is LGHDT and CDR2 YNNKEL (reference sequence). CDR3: CASSQGRRVNYGYTF. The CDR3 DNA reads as TGTGCCAGCAGCCAAGGCAGGCGGGTTAACTATGGCTACACCTTC.

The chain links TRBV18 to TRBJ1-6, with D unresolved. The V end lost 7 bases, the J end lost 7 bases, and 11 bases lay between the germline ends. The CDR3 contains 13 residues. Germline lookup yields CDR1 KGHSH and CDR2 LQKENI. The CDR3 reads CASFRLTNSPLHF. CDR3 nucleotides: TGTGCCAGCTTTCGACTGACGAATTCACCCCTCCACTTT.

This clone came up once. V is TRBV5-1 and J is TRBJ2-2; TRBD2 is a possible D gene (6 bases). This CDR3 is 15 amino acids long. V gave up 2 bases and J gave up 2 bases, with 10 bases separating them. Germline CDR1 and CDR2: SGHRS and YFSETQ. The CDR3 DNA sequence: TGCGCCAGCAGCTTAAGCGGGCGAAACACCGGGGAGCTGTTTTTT. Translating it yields CASSLSGRNTGELFF. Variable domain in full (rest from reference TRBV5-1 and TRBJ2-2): KAGVTQTPRYLIKTRGQQVTLSCSPISGHRSVSWYQQTPGQGLQFLFEYFSETQRNKGNFPGRFSGRQFSNSRSEMNVSTLELGDSALYLCASSLSGRNTGELFFGEGSRLTVL.

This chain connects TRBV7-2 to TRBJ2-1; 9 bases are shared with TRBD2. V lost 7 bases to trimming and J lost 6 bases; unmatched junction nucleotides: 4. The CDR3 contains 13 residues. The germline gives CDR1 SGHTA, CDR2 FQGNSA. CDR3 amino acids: CASTSGGLNEQFF. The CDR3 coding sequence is TGTGCCAGCACCAGCGGGGGGCTCAATGAGCAGTTCTTC.